What follows describes a single TCR beta chain. The ends were cut back, 6 bases at V and 2 bases at J, with 10 bases in the middle. This CDR3 region has 14 residues. Germline CDR1 SGHTA, CDR2 FQGNSA. The sample belongs to a study of blood T cell repertoires in COVID-19. As for the study in general: The origin of the acute and convalescent COVID-19 samples was the United States, Italy and Spain. PBMCs, B-cell-depleted T cells, or T cells provided the cDNA or gDNA that made up the material.

Methods used by the authors: From reference gene primer amplification, estimates of nucleated cell counts were derived. Method: immunoSEQ multiplex PCR; TCRdb's copy keeps in-frame clones and lacks some. V, J and clone size are taken as reported in that table, and D and trimming were inferred from the DNA itself. The sample has approximately 75,000 clones; about 79% are singletons. This sequence was found in a woman aged 45-65 years with acute or convalescent COVID-19. The sample taken for sequencing was peripheral blood. The rearrangement uses TRBV7-2 and TRBJ2-2; a possible D gene is TRBD2 (5 bases). For the CDR3, the DNA is TGTGCCAGCAGGACGGACTCTAACACCGGGGAGCTGTTTTTT. It yields the protein CASRTDSNTGELFF.